The rows below give T cell receptor beta chains drawn from one sample of a study of blood T cell repertoires in COVID-19. Assay: immunoSEQ multiplex PCR; the TCRdb copy retains only in-frame clones and omits some. The sample carries 250,000 or so clones, 84% recorded once. Sequences were obtained from peripheral blood. The receptor set was obtained from a middle-aged woman who had recovered from COVID-19. CDR3s include the opening cysteine and the closing phenylalanine or tryptophan. A D gene is named only where the DNA matches it firmly. Only part of the rows carry a size: once, few, many, or a class if the clone is expanded.

clone_size d_call j_call v_call cdr3_aa cdr3_nt
- TRBD1 TRBJ1-1 TRBV19 CASSTGTGGVTEAFF TGTGCCAGTAGCACCGGGACAGGGGGCGTCACTGAAGCTTTCTTT
- - TRBJ1-3 TRBV6-5 CATRQSSGNTIYF TGTGCCACCCGACAATCCTCTGGAAACACCATATATTTT
- - TRBJ1-4 TRBV29-1 CSVETRGPAEEKLFF TGCAGCGTTGAGACCCGGGGTCCTGCGGAAGAAAAACTGTTTTTT
many - TRBJ1-4 TRBV7-9 CASTGATNEKLFF TGTGCCAGCACCGGAGCAACTAATGAAAAACTGTTTTTT
- TRBD1 TRBJ2-5 TRBV4-1 CASSQADRGGTQYF TGCGCCAGCAGCCAAGCCGACAGGGGAGGGACCCAGTACTTC
- - TRBJ1-1 TRBV28 CASSSIPAVAFF TGTGCCAGCAGCAGTATACCTGCTGTAGCTTTCTTT
- TRBD2 TRBJ2-1 TRBV7-3 CASSSNSGGLYNEQFF TGTGCCAGCAGCTCTAACTCGGGGGGTCTCTACAATGAGCAGTTCTTC
- - TRBJ2-7 TRBV5-8 CASSLTVPEQYF TGTGCCAGCAGCTTGACAGTTCCCGAGCAGTACTTC
- TRBD1 TRBJ1-2 TRBV3-1/TRBV3-2 CASSQEQGVVYGYTF TGTGCCAGCAGCCAAGAACAGGGGGTTGTCTATGGCTACACCTTC
- TRBD1 TRBJ2-3 TRBV24-1 CATSDTTEGQGLSTDTQYF TGTGCCACCAGTGATACCACTGAAGGACAGGGATTGAGTACAGATACGCAGTATTTT
- TRBD1 TRBJ1-1 TRBV7-2 CASSSGQGSRTEAFF TGTGCCAGCAGCTCCGGACAGGGATCAAGGACTGAAGCTTTCTTT
- - TRBJ1-5 TRBV10-1 CASSESTQANQPQHF TGCGCCAGCAGTGAGTCGACGCAGGCTAATCAGCCCCAGCATTTT
once TRBD2 TRBJ2-5 TRBV6-1 CASSDRRGGRETQYF TGTGCCAGCAGTGATCGGCGGGGGGGCCGGGAGACCCAGTACTTC
- - TRBJ1-5 TRBV19 CASSRPFVQYSNQPQHF TGTGCCAGTAGTCGGCCATTCGTACAGTATAGCAATCAGCCCCAGCATTTT
- TRBD2 TRBJ2-3 TRBV5-4 CASSSLAGGARDTQYF TGTGCCAGCAGCTCCTTGGCGGGGGGGGCTAGAGATACGCAGTATTTT
- - TRBJ1-2 TRBV11-1 CASSSTLYGYTF TGTGCCAGCAGCTCGACACTCTATGGCTACACCTTC
- TRBD1 TRBJ2-7 TRBV6-2/TRBV6-3 CASSRNSYRGPNEQYF TGTGCCAGCAGTCGAAACTCGTACAGGGGGCCCAACGAGCAGTACTTC
- TRBD1 TRBJ1-3 TRBV11-2 CASSGRNRGDLNTIYF TGTGCCAGCAGCGGCCGAAACAGGGGCGACCTTAACACCATATATTTT
- - TRBJ2-2 TRBV13 CASRSRPGTGELFF TGTGCCAGCAGATCTAGGCCTGGCACCGGGGAGCTGTTTTTT
- - TRBJ1-1 TRBV3-1/TRBV3-2 CASESGGTEAFF TGTGCCAGCGAATCTGGCGGCACTGAAGCTTTCTTT
- TRBD2 TRBJ2-5 TRBV6-5 CASSFGTSGGETQYF TGTGCCAGCAGTTTCGGGACTAGCGGGGGGGAGACCCAGTACTTC
- TRBD1 TRBJ2-2 TRBV13 CASSRQGADTGELFF TGTGCCAGCAGCCGACAGGGGGCGGACACCGGGGAGCTGTTTTTT
- TRBD1 TRBJ2-7 TRBV4-1 CASSQVLRRQGTYEQYF TGCGCCAGCAGCCAAGTCCTCAGGAGACAGGGGACCTACGAGCAGTACTTC
- - TRBJ1-5 TRBV24-1 CATSDSGVTSNQPQHF TGTGCCACCAGTGACTCTGGAGTTACAAGCAATCAGCCCCAGCATTTT
few TRBD1 TRBJ1-1 TRBV28 CASSLGTEVTEAFF TGTGCCAGCAGTCTCGGGACAGAGGTCACTGAAGCTTTCTTT
- - TRBJ2-2 TRBV9 CASSIGGAGAGELFF TGTGCCAGCAGCATTGGCGGGGCAGGAGCCGGGGAGCTGTTTTTT
- TRBD1 TRBJ2-1 TRBV5-1 CASSLLGQGFGNEQFF TGCGCCAGCAGCTTACTTGGACAGGGGTTTGGCAATGAGCAGTTCTTC
- - TRBJ1-4 TRBV3-1/TRBV3-2 CASSQGREKLFF TGTGCCAGCTCACAGGGACGTGAAAAACTGTTTTTT
once TRBD1 TRBJ1-1 TRBV19 CASSLLPGQGGTFF TGTGCCAGTAGTCTCCTCCCCGGACAGGGTGGAACTTTCTTT
- TRBD2 TRBJ2-5 TRBV4-1 CASSQVRAGARETQYF TGCGCCAGCAGCCAAGTCCGAGCGGGGGCAAGAGAGACCCAGTACTTC
- TRBD2 TRBJ2-1 TRBV6-6 CASSGLAGFNEQFF TGTGCCAGCAGTGGACTAGCGGGGTTCAATGAGCAGTTCTTC
once - TRBJ1-2 TRBV11-2 CASSLAYRHYYTF TGTGCCAGCAGCTTGGCCTACAGGCATTACTACACCTTC
few - TRBJ2-1 TRBV24-1 CATSGGRILGNNEQFF TGTGCCACCAGTGGGGGCCGCATTTTGGGTAACAATGAGCAGTTCTTC
- - TRBJ2-5 TRBV5-1 CASRPDTQETQYF TGCGCCAGCAGGCCTGACACTCAAGAGACCCAGTACTTC
- - TRBJ2-7 TRBV28 CASSSSVYEQYF TGTGCCAGCAGCTCGAGCGTCTACGAGCAGTACTTC
- TRBD2 TRBJ2-3 TRBV9 CASSVQLAGGSSTDTQYF TGTGCCAGCAGCGTACAACTAGCGGGGGGTTCTAGCACAGATACGCAGTATTTT
- TRBD1 TRBJ1-1 TRBV2 CASRTGQGITEAFF TGTGCCAGCAGAACGGGACAGGGGATCACTGAAGCTTTCTTT
- - TRBJ1-1 TRBV3-1/TRBV3-2 CASSPYRDTKNTEAFF TGTGCCAGCAGTCCCTACCGGGACACGAAGAACACTGAAGCTTTCTTT
- - TRBJ2-3 TRBV7-9 CASSQQKSTDTQYF TGTGCCAGCAGCCAACAGAAAAGTACAGATACGCAGTATTTT
- TRBD1 TRBJ2-7 TRBV29-1 CSVAGTDIEQYF TGCAGCGTGGCCGGGACAGACATCGAGCAGTACTTC
- - TRBJ1-2 TRBV15 CATSRYPGEGYTF TGTGCCACCAGCAGATACCCTGGAGAAGGCTACACCTTC
- TRBD2 TRBJ2-5 TRBV29-1 CSVVTSGGAETQYF TGCAGCGTTGTTACTAGCGGGGGGGCGGAGACCCAGTACTTC
- - TRBJ1-1 TRBV6-1 CASSEFDSEAFF TGTGCCAGCAGTGAATTCGACAGTGAAGCTTTCTTT
- - TRBJ2-6 TRBV7-9 CASSLRGLGSGANVLTF TGTGCCAGCAGCTTAAGAGGGTTGGGATCCGGGGCCAACGTCCTGACTTTC
once - TRBJ1-5 TRBV28 CASMGQGVLQPQHF TGTGCCAGCATGGGTCAAGGGGTTCTTCAGCCCCAGCATTTT
- TRBD2 TRBJ2-7 TRBV2 CASSLGLAGGTSYEQYF TGTGCCAGCAGTCTTGGACTAGCGGGGGGCACCTCCTACGAGCAGTACTTC